The entry below describes one TCR beta chain. Its cognate antigen is unknown. These data come from a study of T cell responses to AZD1222 COVID-19 vaccine. Study outcomes and limitations: The breadth and depth of Spike-specific TCRs increased once two AZD1222 doses had been given.

The table came from immunoSEQ multiplex PCR; TCRdb's copy has only in-frame clones and leaves some out. The sample lists about 170,000 clones; around 88% were seen once. Trimming cost V 4 bases and J 5 bases, with 9 bases left between them. The CDR3 is 12 amino acids. Looked up from germline, CDR1 is SGHTS and CDR2 is YDEGEE. The sample consisted of peripheral blood, taken 28 days after the second AZD1222 dose. The chain recombines TRBV5-8 with TRBJ2-5, with D unresolved. The sequence derives from an adult who received the AZD1222 COVID-19 vaccine. In DNA form, the CDR3 reads TGTGCCAGCAGCCGACTGCACGAGACCCAGTACTTC. Protein sequence: CASSRLHETQYF. Complete variable domain (other parts from reference TRBV5-8 and TRBJ2-5): EAGVTQSPTHLIKTRGQQATLRCSPISGHTSVYWYQQALGLGLQFLLWYDEGEERNRGNFPPRFSGRQFPNYSSELNVNALELEDSALYLCASSRLHETQYFGPGTRLLVL.